The sequence of this TCR beta chain was determined in a study of Ad26.COV2.S vaccination and SARS-CoV-2 variants. Across the study: As a participant in COV1001, the donor was in the Ad26.COV2.S trial arm.

Only in-frame clones appear in the TCRdb table, and some are missing; sequencing was by immunoSEQ multiplex PCR. There are some 500,000 clones in the sample; roughly 87% occur only once, and approximately 2.5% lies in the top ten. Sample treatment: approximately 18 received Ad26.COV2.S at low or high dose, single or two shots; about 5 received placebo; per-sample allocation not given. The samples were gathered on day 63 after the first injection of vaccine or placebo. The specimen comprised peripheral blood, sampled in a trial of Ad26.COV2.S vaccine versus placebo. This clonotype was obtained from a person aged 18 to 59 who received the Ad26.COV2.S COVID-19 vaccine or a placebo.

The CDR3 region is CASSLMENTEAFF. The CDR3 DNA reads TGTGCCAGCAGCTTAATGGAGAACACTGAAGCTTTCTTT. The chain joins TRBV7-3 to TRBJ1-1; no clear D. V was clipped by 1 base and J by 1 base, with 4 bases between them. This CDR3 spans 13 amino acids. Germline CDR1 reads SGHTA; CDR2 reads FQGTGA. Full variable domain (remainder filled in from reference TRBV7-3 and TRBJ1-1): GAGVSQTPSNKVTEKGKYVELRCDPISGHTALYWYRQSLGQGPEFLIYFQGTGAADDSGLPNDRFFAVRPEGSVSTLKIQRTERGDSAVYLCASSLMENTEAFFGQGTRLTVV.